This T cell receptor beta chain was profiled in a study of T cell responses to AZD1222 COVID-19 vaccine. Overall study findings and caveats: White British donors predominated, females outnumbered males, and clonal diversity was possibly underestimated. Within unmutated variant regions lay the reported targets of nearly half of spike-specific TCRs. The study sampled repertoires only after the peak T cell response. Spike-specific TCR depth and breadth grew after two AZD1222 doses.

Notes on this clone: The antigen is unknown.

Sequenced by immunoSEQ multiplex PCR; TCRdb stores in-frame clones only, minus some. This table has 73,000 or so clones, around 80% appearing once. The input for sequencing was peripheral blood, taken 28 days after the second AZD1222 dose. The sequence derives from an adult who received the AZD1222 COVID-19 vaccine.

The CDR3, as DNA: TGTGCCAGCAGTCCGACCGGATACACTGAAGCTTTCTTT. Its translation: CASSPTGYTEAFF. The chain carries TRBV28 and TRBJ1-1; D is ambiguous. Germline assignment: CDR1 MDHEN and CDR2 SYDVKM. The CDR3 sequence is 13 residues long. V lost 5 bases to trimming and J lost 3 bases, with 10 bases between them.